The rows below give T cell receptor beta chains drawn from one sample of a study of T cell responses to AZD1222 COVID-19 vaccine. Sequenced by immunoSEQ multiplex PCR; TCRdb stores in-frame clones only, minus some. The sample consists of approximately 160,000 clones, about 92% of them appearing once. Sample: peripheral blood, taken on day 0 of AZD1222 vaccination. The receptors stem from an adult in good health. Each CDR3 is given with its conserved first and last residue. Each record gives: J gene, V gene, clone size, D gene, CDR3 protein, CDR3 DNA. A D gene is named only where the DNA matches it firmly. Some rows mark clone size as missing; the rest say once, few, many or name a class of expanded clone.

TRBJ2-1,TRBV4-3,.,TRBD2,CASSQDLGLAGVTEQFF,TGCGCCAGCAGCCAAGATCTGGGTCTAGCGGGGGTCACTGAGCAGTTCTTC
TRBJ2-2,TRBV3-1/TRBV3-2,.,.,CASSQDLSSWANTGELFF,TGTGCCAGCAGCCAAGATTTATCCTCCTGGGCGAACACCGGGGAGCTGTTTTTT
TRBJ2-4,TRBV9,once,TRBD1,CASSGDRGLAKNIQYF,TGTGCCAGCAGCGGCGACAGGGGGCTAGCCAAAAACATTCAGTACTTC
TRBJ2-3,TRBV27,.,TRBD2,CASSPWTSGGTDTQYF,TGTGCCAGCAGTCCGTGGACTAGCGGGGGCACAGATACGCAGTATTTT
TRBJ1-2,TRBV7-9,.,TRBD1,CASSLVLGQGGGYTF,TGTGCCAGCAGCTTAGTTCTCGGACAGGGTGGCGGCTACACCTTC
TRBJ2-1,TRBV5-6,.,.,CASSLVRSSYNEQFF,TGTGCCAGCAGCTTGGTGCGGAGCTCCTACAATGAGCAGTTCTTC
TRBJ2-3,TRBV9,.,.,CASSVLEGSSDTQYF,TGTGCCAGCAGCGTATTGGAGGGTTCTTCAGATACGCAGTATTTT
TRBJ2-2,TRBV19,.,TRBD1,CASSSGTGRVPTGELFF,TGTGCCAGTAGCTCCGGGACAGGTAGAGTTCCAACCGGGGAGCTGTTTTTT
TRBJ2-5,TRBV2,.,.,CASRMVAEETQYF,TGTGCCAGCAGGATGGTAGCGGAAGAGACCCAGTACTTC
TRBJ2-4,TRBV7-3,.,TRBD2,CASSLISSGGFAKNIQYF,TGTGCCAGCAGCTTAATATCTTCGGGGGGATTTGCCAAAAACATTCAGTACTTC
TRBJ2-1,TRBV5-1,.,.,CASSLEILAGDNEQFF,TGCGCCAGCAGCTTGGAAATACTAGCTGGGGACAATGAGCAGTTCTTC
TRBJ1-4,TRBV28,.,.,CASRNSWANEKLFF,TGTGCCAGCAGGAACTCGTGGGCTAATGAAAAACTGTTTTTT
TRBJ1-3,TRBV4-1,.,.,CASSHEQGFRSGNTIYF,TGCGCCAGCAGCCATGAACAGGGATTCCGATCTGGAAACACCATATATTTT
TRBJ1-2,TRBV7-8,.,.,CASSLAEWGGDYGYTF,TGTGCCAGCAGCTTAGCGGAATGGGGAGGAGACTATGGCTACACCTTC
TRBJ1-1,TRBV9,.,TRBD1,CASSVDRGETEAFF,TGTGCCAGCAGCGTCGACAGGGGCGAGACTGAAGCTTTCTTT
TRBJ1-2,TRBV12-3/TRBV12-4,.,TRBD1,CASSLGQGYGYTF,TGTGCCAGCAGTTTAGGACAGGGATATGGCTACACCTTC
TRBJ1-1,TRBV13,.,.,CASSAGARAEAFF,TGTGCCAGCAGCGCCGGGGCTAGGGCTGAAGCTTTCTTT
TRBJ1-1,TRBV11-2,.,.,CASRPIAGALNTEAFF,TGTGCCAGCAGGCCAATAGCGGGGGCTCTGAACACTGAAGCTTTCTTT
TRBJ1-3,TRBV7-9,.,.,CASSLGGNSGNTIYF,TGTGCCAGCAGCTTAGGGGGGAACTCTGGAAACACCATATATTTT
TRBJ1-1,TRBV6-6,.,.,CASILQGLGWTEAFF,TGTGCCAGCATTTTACAGGGACTTGGATGGACTGAAGCTTTCTTT